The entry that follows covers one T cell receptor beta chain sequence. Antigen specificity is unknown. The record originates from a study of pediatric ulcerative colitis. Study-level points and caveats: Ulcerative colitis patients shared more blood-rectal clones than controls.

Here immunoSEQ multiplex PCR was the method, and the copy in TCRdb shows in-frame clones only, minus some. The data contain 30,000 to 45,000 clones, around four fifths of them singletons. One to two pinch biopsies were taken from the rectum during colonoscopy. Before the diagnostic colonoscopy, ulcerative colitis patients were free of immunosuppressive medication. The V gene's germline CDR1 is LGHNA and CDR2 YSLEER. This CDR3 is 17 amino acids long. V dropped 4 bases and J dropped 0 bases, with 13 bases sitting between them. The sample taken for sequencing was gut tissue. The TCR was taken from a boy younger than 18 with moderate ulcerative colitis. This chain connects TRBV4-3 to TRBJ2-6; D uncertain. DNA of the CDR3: TGCGCCAGCAGCCTGTTATCCCCCAACTCTGGGGCCAACGTCCTGACTTTC. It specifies CASSLLSPNSGANVLTF.